This T cell receptor (beta chain) was recorded in a study of beta chain features in type 1 diabetes. Study results and limitations: The study found that naive, central memory and Treg TCRB repertoires appeared more similar in patients than in healthy donors. In patients and controls equally, PCR might favor templates that are shorter.

The CDR3 totals 15 residues. CDR1 is SGHRS and CDR2 is YFSETQ in the germline V gene. J lost 0 bases, V lost 4 bases, and 4 bases had no gene match. Expressed TCRB transcripts were sequenced, since all the RNA that had been isolated was reverse transcribed. Only in-frame clones appear in the TCRdb table, and some are missing; sequencing was by immunoSEQ multiplex PCR. Among 40,000 or so clones listed, around 52% were seen once. Staining for CD45RO/CCR7/CD25/CD127/CD95/CD27 allowed sorting of CD4+ naive, central memory, regulatory and stem cell-like memory cells. A word on this clone: Its antigen is not known.

This receptor was obtained from a woman younger than 30 in good health. V and J are TRBV5-1 and TRBJ2-1; 7 bases are shared with TRBD2. Sequenced sample: Tregs from blood. Written as DNA, the CDR3 is TGCGCCAGCAGCGAGTCGGGGGGCTCCTACAATGAGCAGTTCTTC. Its translation: CASSESGGSYNEQFF.